This T cell receptor beta chain was obtained from a study of CD8 T cells in Susac syndrome. Bulk CD8+ and CD4+ cells came from magnetic negative isolation; CD8+ TEMRA by FACS. Germline V gene sequence: CDR1 SGHRS, CDR2 YFSETQ. V shed 0 bases, J shed 4 bases, and the junction held 3 bases outside the gene matches. The CDR3 covers 14 residues. Roughly 0.45 to 1 ug RNA was reverse transcribed with random hexamers. A single record per CDR3 protein comes from TCRdb applying MiXCR to the immunoSEQ multiplex PCR reads. The sample shows roughly 150,000 distinct CDR3 sequences, 93% of them seen only once. The sequenced sample consisted of CD4+ T cells from PBMCs. The V and J genes are TRBV5-1 and TRBJ2-5; TRBD1 matches 7 bases. The TCR originated in a human donor in good health. The CDR3 nucleotides are TGCGCCAGCAGCTTGGGGACAGGCCGAGAGACCCAGTACTTC. Amino acid sequence: CASSLGTGRETQYF.